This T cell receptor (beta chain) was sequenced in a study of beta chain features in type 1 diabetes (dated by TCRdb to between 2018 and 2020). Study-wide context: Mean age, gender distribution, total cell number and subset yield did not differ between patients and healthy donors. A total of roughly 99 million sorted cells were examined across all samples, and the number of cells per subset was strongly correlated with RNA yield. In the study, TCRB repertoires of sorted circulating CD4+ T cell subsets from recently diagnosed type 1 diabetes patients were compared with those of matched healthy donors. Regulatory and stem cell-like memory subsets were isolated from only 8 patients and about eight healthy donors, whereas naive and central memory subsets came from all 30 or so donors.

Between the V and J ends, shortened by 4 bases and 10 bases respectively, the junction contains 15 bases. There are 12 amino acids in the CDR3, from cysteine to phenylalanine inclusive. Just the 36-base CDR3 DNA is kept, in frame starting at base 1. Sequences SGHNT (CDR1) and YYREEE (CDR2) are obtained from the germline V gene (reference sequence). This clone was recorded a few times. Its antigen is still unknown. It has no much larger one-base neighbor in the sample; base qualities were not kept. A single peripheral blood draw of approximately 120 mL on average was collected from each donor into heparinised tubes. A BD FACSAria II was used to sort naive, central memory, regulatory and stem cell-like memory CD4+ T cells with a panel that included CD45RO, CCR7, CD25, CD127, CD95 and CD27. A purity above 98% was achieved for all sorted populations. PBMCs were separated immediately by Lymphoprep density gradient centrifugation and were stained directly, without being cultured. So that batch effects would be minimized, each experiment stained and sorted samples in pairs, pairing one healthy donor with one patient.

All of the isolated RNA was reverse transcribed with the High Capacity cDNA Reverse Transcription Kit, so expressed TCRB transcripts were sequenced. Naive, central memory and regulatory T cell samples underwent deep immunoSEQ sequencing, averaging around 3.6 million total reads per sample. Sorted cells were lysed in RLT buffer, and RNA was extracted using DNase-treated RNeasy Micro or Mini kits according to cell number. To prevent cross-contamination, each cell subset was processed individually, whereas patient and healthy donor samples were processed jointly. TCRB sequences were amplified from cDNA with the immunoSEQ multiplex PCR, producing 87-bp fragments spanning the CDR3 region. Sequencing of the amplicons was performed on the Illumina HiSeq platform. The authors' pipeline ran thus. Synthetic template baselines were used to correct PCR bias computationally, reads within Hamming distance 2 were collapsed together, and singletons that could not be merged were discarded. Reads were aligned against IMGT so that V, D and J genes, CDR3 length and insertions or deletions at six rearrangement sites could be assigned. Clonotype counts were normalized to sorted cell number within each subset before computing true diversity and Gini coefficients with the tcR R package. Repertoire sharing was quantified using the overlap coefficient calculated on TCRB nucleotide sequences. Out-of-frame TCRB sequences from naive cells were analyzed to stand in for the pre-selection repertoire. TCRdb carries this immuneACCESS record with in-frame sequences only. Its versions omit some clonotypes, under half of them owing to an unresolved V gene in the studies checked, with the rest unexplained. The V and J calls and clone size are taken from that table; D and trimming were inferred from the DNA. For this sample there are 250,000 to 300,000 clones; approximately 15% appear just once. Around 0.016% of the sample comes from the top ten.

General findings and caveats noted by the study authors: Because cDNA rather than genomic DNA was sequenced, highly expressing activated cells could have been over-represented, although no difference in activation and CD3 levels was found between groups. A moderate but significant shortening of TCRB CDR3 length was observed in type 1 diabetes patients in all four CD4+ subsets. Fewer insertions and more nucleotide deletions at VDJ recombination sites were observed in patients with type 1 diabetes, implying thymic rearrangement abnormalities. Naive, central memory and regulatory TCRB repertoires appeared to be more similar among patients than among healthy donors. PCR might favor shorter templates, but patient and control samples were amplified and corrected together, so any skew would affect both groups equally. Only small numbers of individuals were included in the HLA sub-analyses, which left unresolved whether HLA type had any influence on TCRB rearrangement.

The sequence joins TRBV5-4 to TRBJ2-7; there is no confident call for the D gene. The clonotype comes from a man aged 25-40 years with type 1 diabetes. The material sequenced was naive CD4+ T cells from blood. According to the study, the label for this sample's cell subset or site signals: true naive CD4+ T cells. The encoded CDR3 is CASSLPRGKQYF. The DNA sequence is TGTGCCAGCAGCCTCCCCCGCGGAAAACAGTACTTC.